What follows describes a single TCR beta chain. Its antigen is as yet unknown. J was trimmed by 2 bases and V by 0 bases; bases with no gene match: 3. The germline V gene encodes CDR1 MGHDK and CDR2 SYGVNS. CDR3 length equals 15 residues. This sample is part of a study of T cell clonotyping in hematopoietic cell transplantation. Study-level findings and limits: After transplant, recipient diversity fell while pathologically expanded clonotypes grew through day 180. Broader posttransplant TCR repertoire diversity was predicted by graft donor and pretransplant recipient Inverse Simpson Index values. No sorting was done, leaving CD4 and CD8 contributions mixed. Few recipient clonotypes overlapped donors; over 95% were de novo at given depth.

Profiled with immunoSEQ multiplex PCR; TCRdb holds only in-frame clones, not every one. The table lists around 37,000 clones, about 95% of them singletons, with about 1% in the top ten. The sample was peripheral blood mononuclear cells. The chain links TRBV25-1 to TRBJ2-7; 8 bases map to TRBD2. This TCR was sampled from a man aged 25 to 40 in good health. Some clones in this sample may be carry-over from other donors' samples. CDR3 residues: CASSEYERGTYEQYF. CDR3 DNA sequence: TGTGCCAGCAGTGAATATGAGCGGGGGACCTACGAGCAGTACTTC.